This TCR beta chain was profiled in a study of cytomegalovirus exposure and HLA in healthy donors. Study results and limitations: Within the data, a cluster of highly shared sequence variants was likely a sequencing artifact. Earlier results showed most TCR beta V segments being productive about 90% or about 30% of the time.

At sampling all donors were nominally healthy, likely with unrecorded immune exposures. PCR primers comprised 60 Vbeta and 13 Jbeta primers. This table comes from immunoSEQ multiplex PCR, and its TCRdb copy is limited to in-frame clones, with some not included. The sample lists more than 95,000 clones; 55% to 75% were seen once. V was shortened by 6 bases and J by 5 bases, with 14 bases between the two germline ends. This CDR3 region has 14 residues. From germline, CDR1 is SGHNT and CDR2 YYREEE (reference sequence). This clone is medium-sized by share. The antigen is not known. V usage is TRBV5-4 and J usage is TRBJ1-4, with a possible D match to TRBD1 (5 bases). Specimen: PBMCs. The receptor was derived from a man aged 60 to 75 in good health and CMV-seronegative. CDR3 protein: CASTPRRGNEKLFF. The CDR3 region has the DNA TGTGCCAGCACCCCGAGGAGGGGCAATGAAAAACTGTTTTTT.